These T cell receptor beta chains were read from a single sample in a study of CD8+ T cells in alopecia areata. The data were produced by immunoSEQ multiplex PCR, yet TCRdb's version contains in-frame clones alone and is incomplete. The sample carries a few hundred thousand clones, 30% to 40% recorded once. The sequences come from CD4+ T cells sorted from blood, collected at approximately week 30, from a patient treated with tofacitinib. The receptors were gathered from a human donor with alopecia areata. CDR3s include the opening cysteine and the closing phenylalanine or tryptophan. D genes are given only for firm matches. Not every row has a clone size; where given, it reads once, few, many or a size class.

v_gene,d_gene,abundance,j_gene,CDR3aa,CDR3nt
TRBV4-1,.,few,TRBJ1-1,CASSQRRGTEAFF,TGCGCCAGCAGCCAGAGGCGGGGTACTGAAGCTTTCTTT
TRBV9,.,.,TRBJ2-1,CASSENEGEQFF,TGTGCCAGCAGCGAAAACGAGGGTGAGCAGTTCTTC
TRBV29-1,.,.,TRBJ1-2,CSVEVGLGYTF,TGCAGCGTTGAAGTGGGGCTTGGCTACACCTTC
TRBV2,TRBD1,few,TRBJ1-2,CASRRPGTGTHYGYTF,TGTGCCAGTCGTCGACCAGGGACAGGGACCCACTATGGCTACACCTTC
TRBV7-2,.,.,TRBJ1-2,CASSLVQGAYYTF,TGTGCCAGCAGCTTAGTCCAGGGAGCTTACTACACCTTC
TRBV18,.,.,TRBJ1-5,CASQREGTGDQPQHF,TGTGCCAGCCAGCGAGAGGGTACGGGAGATCAGCCCCAGCATTTT
TRBV2,.,.,TRBJ2-7,CASSEILPGQYF,TGTGCCAGCAGTGAAATACTACCGGGGCAGTACTTC
TRBV18,.,.,TRBJ2-5,CASSPRGAQETQYF,TGTGCCAGCTCCCCTCGGGGGGCCCAAGAGACCCAGTACTTC
TRBV2,TRBD1,.,TRBJ1-1,CASIDGDRVGTEAFF,TGTGCCAGCATCGACGGGGACAGGGTTGGAACTGAAGCTTTCTTT
TRBV11-2,.,.,TRBJ1-5,CASSLGGSNQPQHF,TGTGCCAGCAGCTTAGGGGGGAGCAATCAGCCCCAGCATTTT
TRBV7-2,.,.,TRBJ2-3,CASSSPVVGTDTQYF,TGTGCCAGCAGCTCTCCGGTGGTGGGCACAGATACGCAGTATTTT
TRBV7-3,TRBD2,few,TRBJ2-3,CASSFAGADTQYF,TGTGCCAGCAGCTTTGCGGGAGCAGATACGCAGTATTTT
TRBV10-2,.,.,TRBJ2-3,CASQHTPSGSTDTQYF,TGCGCCAGCCAACACACCCCCAGCGGGAGCACAGATACGCAGTATTTT
TRBV5-1,.,few,TRBJ2-6,CASSLEQGGSGANVLTF,TGCGCCAGCAGCTTGGAACAGGGAGGGTCTGGGGCCAACGTCCTGACTTTC
TRBV13,.,.,TRBJ2-1,CASSPYRGTARGPIF,TGTGCCAGCAGCCCATATAGGGGGACCGCTCGCGGGCCCATCTTC
TRBV7-3,.,.,TRBJ2-2,CASSLTGNTGELFF,TGTGCCAGCAGCTTAACAGGCAACACCGGGGAGCTGTTTTTT
TRBV29-1,TRBD1,.,TRBJ2-4,CSGRTGGDIQYF,TGCAGCGGGAGGACAGGGGGCGACATTCAGTACTTC
TRBV6-5,.,few,TRBJ2-7,CASSYRRGGYEQYF,TGTGCCAGCAGTTACCGCAGGGGTGGTTACGAGCAGTACTTC
TRBV6-5,.,.,TRBJ1-1,CASSYSGKNTEAFF,TGTGCCAGCAGTTACTCAGGGAAAAACACTGAGGCTTTCTTT
TRBV7-9,.,many,TRBJ2-6,CASSLTGHRAGANVLTF,TGTGCCAGCAGCTTAACCGGCCACAGGGCTGGGGCCAACGTCCTGACTTTC
TRBV30,TRBD1,.,TRBJ2-5,CAWSRDRQETQYF,TGTGCCTGGAGCCGGGACAGGCAAGAGACCCAGTACTTC
TRBV5-1,.,.,TRBJ1-5,CASSLVAGDSNQPQHF,TGCGCCAGCAGCTTGGTAGCAGGCGATAGCAATCAGCCCCAGCATTTT
TRBV27,.,.,TRBJ2-7,CASSSLARSSYEQYF,TGTGCCAGCAGTTCACTAGCTAGGAGTTCCTACGAGCAGTACTTC
TRBV27,.,.,TRBJ1-2,CASSSSPGLGGGYTF,TGTGCCAGCAGTTCCTCCCCGGGTCTCGGTGGTGGCTACACCTTC
TRBV6-5,.,.,TRBJ1-2,CASSYGGADNYGYTF,TGTGCCAGCAGTTACGGTGGGGCGGATAACTATGGCTACACCTTC
TRBV11-2,TRBD1,.,TRBJ1-2,CASSSRQGGSSGYTF,TGTGCCAGCAGCTCAAGACAGGGGGGTAGTAGTGGCTACACCTTC
TRBV5-1,TRBD1,few,TRBJ1-5,CASSPGQGGGNQPQHF,TGCGCCAGCAGCCCGGGACAGGGTGGGGGCAATCAGCCCCAGCATTTT
TRBV11-2,TRBD1,.,TRBJ1-4,CASSRTGAGLFGEKLFF,TGTGCCAGCAGCCGTACAGGGGCTGGGCTCTTTGGTGAAAAACTGTTTTTT
TRBV2,TRBD1,.,TRBJ1-2,CASSEALGTGFYGYTF,TGTGCCAGCAGTGAAGCGCTTGGGACAGGGTTTTACGGCTACACCTTC
TRBV5-6,TRBD1,many,TRBJ2-7,CASSHGQGFGEQYF,TGTGCCAGCAGCCATGGACAGGGATTTGGCGAGCAGTACTTC
TRBV5-1,TRBD1,.,TRBJ1-2,CASSLDRDNYGYTF,TGCGCCAGCAGCCTGGACAGGGACAACTATGGCTACACCTTC
TRBV4-1,TRBD2,few,TRBJ2-7,CASSQTLAGVGIDYEQYF,TGCGCCAGCAGCCAAACACTAGCGGGAGTAGGAATAGACTACGAGCAGTACTTC
TRBV15,.,.,TRBJ1-4,CATSPRRVPLNEKLFF,TGTGCCACCAGTCCCCGGCGGGTGCCGCTTAATGAAAAACTGTTTTTT
TRBV6-1,.,few,TRBJ2-7,CASRPTLLGEQYF,TGTGCCAGCAGACCCACACTCCTCGGAGAGCAGTACTTC
TRBV10-3,TRBD2,once,TRBJ2-7,CAISESSSGTYEQYF,TGTGCCATCAGTGAGTCGTCTAGCGGGACGTACGAGCAGTACTTC
TRBV27,.,few,TRBJ2-2,CASSLQPSNTGELFF,TGTGCCAGCAGTTTGCAGCCTTCGAACACCGGGGAGCTGTTTTTT
TRBV7-6,.,.,TRBJ2-7,CASSFAQGNEQYF,TGTGCCAGCAGCTTCGCGCAGGGGAACGAGCAGTACTTC